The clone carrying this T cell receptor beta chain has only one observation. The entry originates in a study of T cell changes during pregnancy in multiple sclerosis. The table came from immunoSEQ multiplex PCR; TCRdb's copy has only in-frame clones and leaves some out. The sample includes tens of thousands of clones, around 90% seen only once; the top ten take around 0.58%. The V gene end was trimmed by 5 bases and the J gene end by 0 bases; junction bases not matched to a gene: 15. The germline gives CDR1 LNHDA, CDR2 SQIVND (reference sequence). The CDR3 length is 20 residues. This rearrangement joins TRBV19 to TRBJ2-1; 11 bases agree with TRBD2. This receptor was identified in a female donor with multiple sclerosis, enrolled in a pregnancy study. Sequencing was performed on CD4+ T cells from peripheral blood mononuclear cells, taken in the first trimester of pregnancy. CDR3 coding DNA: TGTGCCAGTAGTCCGTACCTAGCGGGAGGAAGCGGTAGCTCCTACAATGAGCAGTTCTTC. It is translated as CASSPYLAGGSGSSYNEQFF.